Each of the 3 T cell receptor beta chains below was sequenced from the same sample in a study of blood T cell repertoires in COVID-19. Sequencing was performed with immunoSEQ multiplex PCR; in TCRdb, only in-frame clones are kept and a portion is missing. The profile shows tens of thousands of clones, around 90% of them singletons. The sequencing sample was made of peripheral blood. These receptors were collected from a man aged 50-60 years with COVID-19, enrolled during active disease.

The chain links TRBV12-5 to TRBJ2-7, with 11 nucleotides matching TRBD1. The CDR3 has 16 amino acids. Germline V gives CDR1 LGHNT, CDR2 FRNRAP. After removal of 0 bases from V and 2 bases from J, the junction contained 3 bases not matched to a gene. This chain's CDR3 is CASGLVPGQGAYEQYF. CDR3 nucleotide sequence: TGTGCTAGTGGTTTGGTTCCGGGACAGGGGGCCTACGAGCAGTACTTC.

This clone was seen a few times. The rearrangement uses TRBV4-1 and TRBJ1-2; the D gene is possibly TRBD1 (5 bases). V gave up 0 bases and J gave up 7 bases, with 21 bases separating them. The CDR3 covers 17 residues. The V gene's germline CDR1 is MGHRA and CDR2 YSYEKL. CDR3: CASSQDAMGRRARGYTF. The CDR3 DNA is TGCGCCAGCAGCCAAGATGCTATGGGCCGCAGGGCTCGTGGCTACACCTTC.

This rearrangement joins TRBV5-5 to TRBJ1-4; D might be TRBD1 (5 bases). The ends were cut back, 2 bases at V and 8 bases at J, with 16 bases in the middle. The CDR3 consists of 15 residues. Germline V gene data show CDR1 as SGHKS and CDR2 as YYEKEE (reference sequence). The CDR3 region has the DNA TGTGCCAGCAGCTTCGTGGGGGGGATTGGAGAAAAACTGTTTTTT. It is translated as CASSFVGGIGEKLFF.